The clone carrying this T cell receptor (beta chain) has a handful of counts. Its antigen is not known. This entry belongs to a study of response to subunit inactivated influenza vaccine. After removal of 2 bases from V and 5 bases from J, the junction contained 6 bases not matched to a gene. Per the germline V gene, CDR1 is MNHNS and CDR2 is SASEGT. The CDR3 consists of 15 residues. Findings and limits, study-wide: Seasonal influenza vaccination, on each occasion, was suggested by the authors to recruit few new T cells.

Each CDR3 protein gets one entry after TCRdb re-called the RT-PCR reads with MiXCR. The sample has more than 550,000 distinct CDR3 sequences; around 11% are singletons. The data were also submitted as part of a second study, on T cells expressing NK-cell markers. That investigation notes: Libraries used 5'RACE template switching adding universal primer site and UMIs. Dominant NKG2C+ clonotypes made up roughly 1.0-8% of CD8+ T cells in about six donors.

The source material was PBMCs from blood, sampled on the day of vaccination. The clonotype was recovered from a man aged 45-65 years who received an inactivated influenza vaccine. The chain joins TRBV6-1 to TRBJ1-5; 7 positions match TRBD1. CDR3 region: CASSEIGTDYQPQHF. The CDR3 DNA is TGTGCCAGCAGTGAAATTGGGACAGATTATCAGCCCCAGCATTTT.